This entry lists 2 T cell receptor beta chains sequenced from one sample in a study of post-analysis software for immune sequencing data. Every TCR beta cDNA library bore unique molecular identifiers. TCRdb itself ran the PCR reads through MiXCR, one entry per CDR3 protein. The sample lists hundreds of thousands of distinct CDR3 sequences, about 32% occurring once. These receptors' antigens are unknown. Study results and limitations: Relative to controls, patients had about 5 TRBV segments at higher frequency, with TRBV5-6, TRBV5-1 and TRBV20-1 among these.

Sequenced: blood. The origin of the receptors is a girl aged 5-17 years with multiple sclerosis.

The chain links TRBV10-3 to TRBJ1-5; 7 bases agree with TRBD1. Germline V gene lookup returns CDR1 ENHRY and CDR2 SYGVKD. The ends lost 6 bases at V and 3 bases at J; junction bases unmatched: 5. The CDR3 has 14 residues. This CDR3 is CAISDREDNQPQHF. CDR3 sequence (DNA): TGTGCCATCAGCGACAGGGAGGACAATCAGCCCCAGCATTTT.

The CDR3 coding sequence is TGCGCCAGCAGGGACACAGGGGTCGCTGGGGGTTCACCCCTCCACTTT. Protein sequence: CASRDTGVAGGSPLHF. This chain connects TRBV5-1 to TRBJ1-6, with TRBD1 matching over 7 bases. The V and J ends lost 5 bases and 9 bases, in that order; junction bases with no gene match: 14. The CDR3 is 16 amino acids. Germline CDR1 and CDR2: SGHRS and YFSETQ.